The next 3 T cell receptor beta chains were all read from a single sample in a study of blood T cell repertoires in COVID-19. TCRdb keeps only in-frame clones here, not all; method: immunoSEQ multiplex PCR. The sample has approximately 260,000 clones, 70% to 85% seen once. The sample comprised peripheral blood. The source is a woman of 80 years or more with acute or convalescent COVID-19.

CDR3 coding DNA: TGTGCCAGCAGCCAGGGACCCGGGGGGAATCAGCCCCAGCATTTT. Its translation: CASSQGPGGNQPQHF. The chain employs TRBV7-2 and TRBJ1-5; the D gene is possibly TRBD1 (5 bases). Germline-derived CDR1 and CDR2 are SGHTA and FQGNSA. V gave up 5 bases and J gave up 4 bases, with 15 bases separating them. The CDR3 loop spans 15 amino acids.

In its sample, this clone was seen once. The CDR3, as DNA: TGTGCCTGGATTCTCCAGGGGACGGGAAACACCATATATTTT. Encoded protein: CAWILQGTGNTIYF. The rearrangement joins TRBV30 to TRBJ1-3; weak D call: TRBD1 (6 bases). V was clipped by 4 bases and J by 4 bases, with 14 bases between them. Per the germline V gene, CDR1 is GTSNPN and CDR2 is SVGIG (reference sequence). The CDR3 consists of 14 residues. The entire variable domain, with the rest obtained from reference TRBV30 and TRBJ1-3, is as follows: SQTIHQWPATLVQPVGSPLSLECTVEGTSNPNLYWYRQAAGRGLQLLFYSVGIGQISSEVPQNLSASRPQDRQFILSSKKLLLSDSGFYLCAWILQGTGNTIYFGEGSWLTVV.

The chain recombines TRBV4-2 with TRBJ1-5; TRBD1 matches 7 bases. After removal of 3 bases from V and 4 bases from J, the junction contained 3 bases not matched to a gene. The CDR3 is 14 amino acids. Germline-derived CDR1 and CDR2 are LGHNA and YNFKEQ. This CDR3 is CASSQDRLNQPQHF. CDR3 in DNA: TGTGCCAGCAGCCAGGACAGGTTAAATCAGCCCCAGCATTTT.